A selection of T cell receptor beta chains follows, all from one sample in a study of T cells in Graves' hyperthyroidism and ophthalmopathy. TCRdb re-derived calls from the multiplex PCR reads in MiXCR, one entry per CDR3 protein. The sample yields fewer than 250,000 distinct CDR3 sequences, around 15% seen once. The source material was blood. These TCRs come from a woman aged 18-29 years with Graves' ophthalmopathy. The conserved cysteine and the conserved F or W are not part of the CDR3 here. Where a row states a size, it is once, few, many or the class of an expanded clone; other rows omit it.

size	length	V	J	CDR3
-	14	TRBV28	TRBJ2-7	ASREFGSGRVREQY
many	15	TRBV6-1	TRBJ1-5	ASSYSTPIYSNQPQH
many	11	TRBV20-1	TRBJ1-1	SARGTVNTEAF
many	10	TRBV20-1	TRBJ1-1	SASKGGTEAF
many	12	TRBV7-9	TRBJ2-5	ASSFGQRWETQY
-	11	TRBV5-4	TRBJ2-5	ASSWGIQETQY
many	13	TRBV30	TRBJ1-1	AWSLPDRMNTEAF
many	11	TRBV9	TRBJ2-5	ASSVASQETQY
many	13	TRBV6-1	TRBJ2-2	ASSGEGPNTGELF
many	12	TRBV3-1	TRBJ1-4	ASSRRGESEKLF
many	13	TRBV11-2	TRBJ1-3	ASSFGQNSGNTIY
many	13	TRBV9	TRBJ2-3	ASRRTGSRTDTQY
many	15	TRBV11-2	TRBJ2-5	ASSQTLAAPEAETQY
many	11	TRBV4-1	TRBJ2-7	ASSQAQGYEQY
few	13	TRBV5-4	TRBJ1-2	ASTKAGQGCEGYT
-	12	TRBV2	TRBJ2-7	ASSPQSGYSEQY
many	11	TRBV3-1	TRBJ1-2	ASRLQQGYGYT
many	13	TRBV11-3	TRBJ2-2	ASSSLAGDTGELF